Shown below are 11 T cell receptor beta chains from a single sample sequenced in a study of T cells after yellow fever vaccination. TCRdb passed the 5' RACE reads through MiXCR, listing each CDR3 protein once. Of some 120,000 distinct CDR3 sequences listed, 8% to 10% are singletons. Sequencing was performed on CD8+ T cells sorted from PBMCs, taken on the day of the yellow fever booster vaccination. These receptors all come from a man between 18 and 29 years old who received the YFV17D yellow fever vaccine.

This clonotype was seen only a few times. CDR3 region: CASSSGGPPSQYF. The DNA of the CDR3 is TGTGCCAGCAGCTCGGGCGGGCCCCCCTCTCAGTATTTT. The chain recombines TRBV7-2 with TRBJ2-3, with a weak D call TRBD2 (5 bases). This CDR3 spans 13 amino acids. V shed 4 bases and J shed 12 bases, with 17 bases lying between them. The germline V gene has CDR1 SGHTA and CDR2 FQGNSA.

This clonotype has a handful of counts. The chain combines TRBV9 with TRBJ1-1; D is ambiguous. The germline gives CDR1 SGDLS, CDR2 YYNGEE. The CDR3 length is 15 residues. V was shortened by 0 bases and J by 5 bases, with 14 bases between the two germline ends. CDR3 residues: CASSVENGVGTEAFF. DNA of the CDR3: TGTGCCAGCAGCGTAGAGAACGGGGTTGGGACTGAAGCTTTCTTT.

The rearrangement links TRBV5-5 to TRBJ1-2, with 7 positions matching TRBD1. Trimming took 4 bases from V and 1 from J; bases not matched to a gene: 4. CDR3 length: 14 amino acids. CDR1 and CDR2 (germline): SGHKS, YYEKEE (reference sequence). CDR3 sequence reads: CASSLDRINYGYTF. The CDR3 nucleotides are TGTGCCAGCAGCCTGGACAGGATTAACTATGGCTACACCTTC.

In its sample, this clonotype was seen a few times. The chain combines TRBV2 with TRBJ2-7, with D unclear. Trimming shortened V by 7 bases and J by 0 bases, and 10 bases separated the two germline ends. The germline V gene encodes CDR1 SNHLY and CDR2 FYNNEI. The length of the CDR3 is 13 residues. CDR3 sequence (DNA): TGTGCCAGCAATGACCAGGTCTCCTACGAGCAGTACGTC. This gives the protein CASNDQVSYEQYV.

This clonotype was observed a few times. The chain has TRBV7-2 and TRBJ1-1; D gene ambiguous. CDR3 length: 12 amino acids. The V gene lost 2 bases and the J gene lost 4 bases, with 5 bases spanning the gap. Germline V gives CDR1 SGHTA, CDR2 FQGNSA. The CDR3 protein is CASSLSPTEAFF. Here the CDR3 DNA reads TGTGCCAGCAGCTTATCGCCCACTGAAGCTTTCTTT.

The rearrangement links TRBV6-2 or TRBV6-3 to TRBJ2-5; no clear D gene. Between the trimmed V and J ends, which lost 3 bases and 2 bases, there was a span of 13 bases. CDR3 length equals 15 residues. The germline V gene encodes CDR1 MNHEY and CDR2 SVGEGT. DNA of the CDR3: TGTGCCAGCAGTTATGTCTCGGAACTACAAGAGACCCAGTACTTC. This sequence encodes CASSYVSELQETQYF.

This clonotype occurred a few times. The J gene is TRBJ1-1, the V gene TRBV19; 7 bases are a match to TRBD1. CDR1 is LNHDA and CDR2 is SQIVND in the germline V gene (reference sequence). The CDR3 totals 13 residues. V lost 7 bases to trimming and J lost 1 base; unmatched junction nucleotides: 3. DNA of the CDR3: TGTGCCAGTAAGGCAGGGGGGAACACTGAAGCTTTCTTT. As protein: CASKAGGNTEAFF.

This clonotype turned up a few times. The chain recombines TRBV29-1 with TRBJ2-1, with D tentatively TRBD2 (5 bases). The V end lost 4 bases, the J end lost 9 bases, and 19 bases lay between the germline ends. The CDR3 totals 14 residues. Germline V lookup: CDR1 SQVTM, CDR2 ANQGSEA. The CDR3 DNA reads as TGCAGCGTTGGTCAGGCGGGTGGGGTGGGTGAGCAGTTCTTC. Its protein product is CSVGQAGGVGEQFF.

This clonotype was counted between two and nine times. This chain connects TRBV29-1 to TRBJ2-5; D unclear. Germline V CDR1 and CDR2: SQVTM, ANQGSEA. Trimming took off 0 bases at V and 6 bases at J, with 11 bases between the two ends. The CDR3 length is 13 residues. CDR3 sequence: CSVEEDREQTQYF. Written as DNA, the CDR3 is TGCAGCGTTGAAGAGGATAGGGAACAGACCCAGTACTTC.

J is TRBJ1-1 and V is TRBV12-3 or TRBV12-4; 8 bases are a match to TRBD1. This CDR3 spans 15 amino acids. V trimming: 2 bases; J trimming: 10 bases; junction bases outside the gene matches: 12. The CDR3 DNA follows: TGTGCCAGCAGTTTACTACCGGGACAGGAGTTTCTAGCTTTCTTT. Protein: CASSLLPGQEFLAFF.

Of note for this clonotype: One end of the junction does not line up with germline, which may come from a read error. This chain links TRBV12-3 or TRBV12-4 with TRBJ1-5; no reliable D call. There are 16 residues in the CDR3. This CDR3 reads CASCLAPPGSNQPQHF. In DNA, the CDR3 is TGTGCCAGCTGTTTAGCGCCTCCGGGATCCAATCAGCCCCAGCATTTT.